What follows are 30 T cell receptor beta chains derived from one specimen sequenced in a study of T cells expressing NK-cell markers. From its re-call of the 5' RACE reads, TCRdb lists each CDR3 protein once, without DNA. Recorded for this sample: roughly 300,000 distinct CDR3 sequences. Specimen: blood T cells: a sorted CD56 or NKG2C T cell subset, CD4+ or CD8+ T cells, or bulk PBMC T cells (not recorded which). The source of these receptors is a woman between 18 and 70 years old in good health.

The rearrangement links TRBV5-4 to TRBJ2-1; TCRdb indicates TRBD2, and absent DNA this call remains unverified. Germline CDR1 is SGHNT and CDR2 is YYREEE (reference sequence). This CDR3 contains 15 residues. The CDR3 here is CASSPAGDSYNEQFF. Full variable domain (remainder filled in from reference TRBV5-4 and TRBJ2-1): ETGVTQSPTHLIKTRGQQVTLRCSSQSGHNTVSWYQQALGQGPQFIFQYYREEENGRGNFPPRFSGLQFPNYSSELNVNALELDDSALYLCASSPAGDSYNEQFFGPGTRLTVL.

The chain uses TRBV29-1 and TRBJ2-7; TCRdb's D gene call, TRBD2, goes unchecked for lack of DNA. The CDR3 sequence is 11 residues long. Per germline, CDR1 SQVTM and CDR2 ANQGSEA. This chain's CDR3 is CSVWAGREQYF.

This sequence joins TRBV27 and TRBJ2-7; the TRBD1 assignment by TCRdb is unverifiable without DNA. Germline loops: CDR1 MNHEY, CDR2 SMNVEV (reference sequence). The CDR3 extends over 15 amino acids. CDR3 region: CASSLSMQGVYEQYF.

The chain links TRBV7-2 to TRBJ1-1. The CDR3 sequence is 14 residues long. Germline V gene data show CDR1 as SGHTA and CDR2 as FQGNSA. CDR3 sequence: CASSPIRINTEAFF.

The chain employs TRBV6-2 or TRBV6-3 and TRBJ2-6; TCRdb selects TRBD2, and the lack of DNA leaves this call unchecked. The CDR3 runs 16 residues. The germline V gene has CDR1 MNHEY and CDR2 SVGEGT. This chain's CDR3 is CASSSGSFSGANVLTF.

The chain uses TRBV12-3 or TRBV12-4 and TRBJ1-5; TCRdb proposes TRBD1, but this gene call is untestable without DNA. CDR3 length: 17 residues. CDR3 amino acids: CASSLDYGQVYNQPQHF.

The rearrangement joins TRBV7-2 to TRBJ1-1; there is no DNA to check the TCRdb D call of TRBD1. Germline V CDR1 and CDR2: SGHTA, FQGNSA. The CDR3 totals 14 residues. The CDR3 loop is CASSLAPAGTEAFF.

The chain recombines TRBV7-7 with TRBJ1-3; TCRdb's D call of TRBD1 is untestable without DNA. Germline-derived CDR1 and CDR2 are SSHAT and FNYEAQ (reference sequence). The CDR3 is 22 amino acids. The CDR3 here is CASFTGFNPKSARGVSGNTIYF. Full variable domain (missing parts from reference TRBV7-7 and TRBJ1-3): GAGVSQSPRYKVTKRGQDVTLRCDPISSHATLYWYQQALGQGPEFLTYFNYEAQPDKSGLPSDRFSAERPEGSISTLTIQRTEQRDSAMYRCASFTGFNPKSARGVSGNTIYFGEGSWLTVV.

This chain connects TRBV5-1 to TRBJ2-5; the D call of TRBD1 rests on TCRdb alone, since no DNA is present to check it. Germline-derived CDR1 and CDR2 are SGHRS and YFSETQ. The CDR3 contains 16 residues. The CDR3 region is CASSLGAGQSQETQYF.

The V call is TRBV12-3 or TRBV12-4, the J call TRBJ1-6; the D call of TRBD1 rests on TCRdb alone, since no DNA is present to check it. The CDR3 spans 14 residues. The CDR3 loop is CARRHDREISPLHF.

CDR3 residues: CSAPYQRASYNEQFF. V and J are TRBV20-1 and TRBJ2-1; the TRBD2 assignment by TCRdb is unverifiable without DNA. The CDR3 loop spans 15 amino acids. Germline lookup yields CDR1 DFQATT and CDR2 SNEGSKA (reference sequence).

The chain employs TRBV29-1 and TRBJ1-1; absent DNA, TCRdb's TRBD1 call cannot be checked. Germline V gene sequence: CDR1 SQVTM, CDR2 ANQGSEA. CDR3 length: 11 residues. The CDR3 spells CSVSQGNEAFF.

The CDR3 is CASSRDGGSYNEQFF. This chain uses TRBV7-8 with TRBJ2-1. This CDR3 has 15 residues. The germline CDR1 and CDR2 sequences are SGHVS and FQNEAQ. Full variable domain (missing parts from reference TRBV7-8 and TRBJ2-1): GAGVSQSPRYKVAKRGQDVALRCDPISGHVSLFWYQQALGQGPEFLTYFQNEAQLDKSGLPSDRFFAERPEGSVSTLKIQRTQQEDSAVYLCASSRDGGSYNEQFFGPGTRLTVL.

V and J are TRBV5-1 and TRBJ1-3. Germline-derived CDR1 and CDR2 are SGHRS and YFSETQ. The CDR3 contains 14 residues. The CDR3 region is CASSFTGFGNTIYF.

V usage is TRBV24-1 and J usage is TRBJ2-1; TCRdb selects TRBD2, and the lack of DNA leaves this call unchecked. The CDR3 sequence is 17 residues long. Germline lookup yields CDR1 KGHDR and CDR2 SFDVKD. The CDR3 sequence: CATSDPLVGGPGNEQFF.

The chain has TRBV25-1 and TRBJ2-7. Germline V gene sequence: CDR1 MGHDK, CDR2 SYGVNS. The CDR3 contains 12 residues. The CDR3 spells CASSVDGYEQYF.

This sequence joins TRBV6-6 and TRBJ1-2. Germline loops: CDR1 MNHNY, CDR2 SVGAGI (reference sequence). This CDR3 has 11 amino acids. The CDR3 sequence is CASKSNYGYTF.

This chain connects TRBV12-3 or TRBV12-4 to TRBJ1-6; as DNA is missing, the TRBD1 call by TCRdb cannot be tested. This CDR3 is 15 amino acids long. The CDR3: CASSLREGANSPLHF.

The chain joins TRBV28 to TRBJ2-7; TCRdb outputs TRBD1, but without DNA this stays unchecked. Germline V CDR1 and CDR2: MDHEN, SYDVKM. The CDR3 spans 15 residues. The CDR3 loop reads CASSPGTEGAYEQYF. Combining the CDR3 with reference TRBV28 and TRBJ2-7 gives the whole variable domain DVKVTQSSRYLVKRTGEKVFLECVQDMDHENMFWYRQDPGLGLRLIYFSYDVKMKEKGDIPEGYSVSREKKERFSLILESASTNQTSMYLCASSPGTEGAYEQYFGPGTRLTVT.

The gene calls are TRBV7-6 and TRBJ1-4; TCRdb's D call, TRBD1, is unchecked because there is no DNA. The CDR3 is 17 residues long. The germline gives CDR1 SGHVS, CDR2 FNYEAQ. CDR3 in amino acids: CASSFGRDTTTNEKLFF.

This chain links TRBV5-6 with TRBJ2-7. Germline CDR1 SGHDT, CDR2 YYEEEE. This CDR3 has 13 amino acids. CDR3 region: CASSLAGIYEQYF.

The chain recombines TRBV19 with TRBJ2-1; TCRdb returns TRBD2, unconfirmable since there is no DNA. This CDR3 has 16 residues. CDR1 and CDR2 from the germline V gene are LNHDA and SQIVND (reference sequence). The CDR3 here is CASSPRLAGLFNEQFF.

J is TRBJ2-2 and V is TRBV11-1. This CDR3 region has 14 residues. CDR1 is SGHAT and CDR2 is FQDESV in the germline V gene (reference sequence). This CDR3 is CASSLQGKTGELFF.

The chain couples TRBV4-3 to TRBJ2-7; the D call from TCRdb, TRBD2, cannot be confirmed without DNA. Germline assignment: CDR1 LGHNA and CDR2 YSLEER. The CDR3 totals 17 residues. The CDR3 reads CASSQGKTSGRIYEQYF.

This chain uses TRBV11-1 with TRBJ2-3; TCRdb outputs TRBD2, but without DNA this stays unchecked. Germline V gives CDR1 SGHAT, CDR2 FQDESV (reference sequence). The CDR3 runs 18 residues. CDR3 amino acids: CASSLLAGGPVHTDTQYF.

This chain uses TRBV7-2 with TRBJ2-7; as DNA is missing, the TRBD2 call by TCRdb cannot be tested. The CDR3 extends over 14 amino acids. Germline V gene sequence: CDR1 SGHTA, CDR2 FQGNSA. The CDR3 sequence: CASSRTSATYEQYF.

The chain links TRBV6-2 or TRBV6-3 to TRBJ2-1; the D gene TCRdb calls, TRBD1, cannot be checked with no DNA. Germline V gene data show CDR1 as MNHEY and CDR2 as SVGEGT. The CDR3 has 12 residues. The chain's CDR3 is CASSGVGREQFF.

The chain carries TRBV29-1 and TRBJ2-2; with no DNA, the TCRdb D assignment of TRBD1 cannot be verified. The CDR3 consists of 13 residues. Germline assignment: CDR1 SQVTM and CDR2 ANQGSEA. CDR3 residues: CSAPTMIGGELFF.

The gene calls are TRBV20-1 and TRBJ1-4; the D call from TCRdb, TRBD1, cannot be confirmed without DNA. Per the germline V gene, CDR1 is DFQATT and CDR2 is SNEGSKA (reference sequence). This CDR3 comprises 16 residues. Here the CDR3 reads CSARMGMRGANEKLFF.

The chain links TRBV24-1 to TRBJ2-1; the D call from TCRdb, TRBD2, cannot be confirmed without DNA. Germline V gene sequence: CDR1 KGHDR, CDR2 SFDVKD. This CDR3 has 15 residues. The CDR3 is CATSTAGASSNEQFF.